A selection of T cell receptor beta chains follows, all from one sample in a study of vaccination effects on CD4 cells after COVID-19. Their recognized antigens are unknown. This table comes from immunoSEQ multiplex PCR, and its TCRdb copy is limited to in-frame clones, with some not included. The sample yields about 73,000 clones, around 73% seen once. This sample comprised CD4+ T cells from PBMCs cultured without peptide, obtained after COVID-19 vaccination. The receptors come from a human donor who received a COVID-19 vaccine. Both conserved end residues are part of each CDR3. A D gene is named only where the DNA matches it firmly. A row's size may be missing; if present it is once, few, many or a size class.

>-|TRBV2|TRBJ2-5|-
TGTGCCACCTGCCCAATAGCTGGCGAGACCCAGTACTTC
CATCPIAGETQYF
>-|TRBV5-4|TRBJ1-5|TRBD1
TGTGCCAGCAGCTTACAGGGGGGACAGCCCCAGCATTTT
CASSLQGGQPQHF
>-|TRBV19|TRBJ1-6|-
TGTGCCAGTAGTATAGAAGGGGTGTTTAATTCACCCCTCCACTTT
CASSIEGVFNSPLHF
>-|TRBV6-5|TRBJ2-3|TRBD1
TGTGCCAGCAGTTACGGGGGACAGTACACAGATACGCAGTATTTT
CASSYGGQYTDTQYF
>-|TRBV5-8|TRBJ1-2|-
TGTGCCAGCAGCCCCGAAGGCTACACCTTC
CASSPEGYTF
>-|TRBV25-1|TRBJ2-5|-
TGTGCCAGCAGTCCCCGGACTTCTCAAGAGACCCAGTACTTC
CASSPRTSQETQYF
>few|TRBV5-1|TRBJ1-2|-
TGCGCCAGCAGCTTGGGGGCTCAATATGGCTACACCTTC
CASSLGAQYGYTF
>few|TRBV30|TRBJ1-3|-
TGTGCCTGGAAAAGGGGGGGACCATCTTCCTCTGGAAACACCATATATTTT
CAWKRGGPSSSGNTIYF
>few|TRBV2|TRBJ1-5|-
TGTGCCAGCAGTGACTCTGCGGGGGGGGTTCAGCCCCAGCATTTT
CASSDSAGGVQPQHF
>once|TRBV2|TRBJ2-3|TRBD2
TGTGCCAGCAGAGACGGCGGGGGGGCCGGCACGCAGTATTTT
CASRDGGGAGTQYF
>-|TRBV5-1|TRBJ1-3|-
TGCGCCAGCAGCTTGACGGTTGGGTACTCTGGAAACACCATATATTTT
CASSLTVGYSGNTIYF
>-|TRBV24-1|TRBJ2-3|TRBD2
TGTGCCACCAGTGCCGCGGGGGGGGGCACAGATACGCAGTATTTT
CATSAAGGGTDTQYF
>few|TRBV7-3|TRBJ1-6|-
TGTGCCAGCAGCCTCGGCGGGTCTCGTTCACCCCTCCACTTT
CASSLGGSRSPLHF
>-|TRBV27|TRBJ1-6|-
TGTGCCGGGGGGGACTATAATTCACCCCTCCACTTT
CAGGDYNSPLHF
>-|TRBV5-6|TRBJ1-2|-
TGTGCCAGCAGCCCGCCCCAGGGGCAAATTCCCTTCTACACCTTC
CASSPPQGQIPFYTF
>-|TRBV18|TRBJ1-5|TRBD1
TGTGCCAGCAAGGGACAGGGTGTAAATCAGCCCCAGCATTTT
CASKGQGVNQPQHF
>once|TRBV6-5|TRBJ2-1|-
TGTGCCAGCAGTTACCAGGGACTCAGTGAGCAGTTCTTC
CASSYQGLSEQFF
>-|TRBV5-1|TRBJ1-3|-
TGCGCCAGCAGTGTAGACAGAGGAAGCTCTGGAAACACCATATATTTT
CASSVDRGSSGNTIYF
>few|TRBV5-1|TRBJ1-3|-
TGCGCCAGCAGCTTGGACACCGTCTCTGGAAACACCATATATTTT
CASSLDTVSGNTIYF
>-|TRBV5-8|TRBJ1-1|-
TGTGCCAGCCCCAACGGCGGACGGGGGATGAACACTGAAGCTTTCTTT
CASPNGGRGMNTEAFF
>-|TRBV3-1/TRBV3-2|TRBJ2-5|TRBD2
TGTGCCAGCAGCCAAGGGGCTAGCGGGGGGGCCGAGGAGACCCAGTACTTC
CASSQGASGGAEETQYF
>few|TRBV3-1/TRBV3-2|TRBJ2-3|TRBD2
TGTGCCAGCAGCCAACAAGGGACTAGCGGATTCACAGATACGCAGTATTTT
CASSQQGTSGFTDTQYF
>-|TRBV4-2|TRBJ1-2|-
TGTGCCAGCAGCCAAGATAAGGGCAGCTACTATGGCTACACCTTC
CASSQDKGSYYGYTF
>-|TRBV2|TRBJ1-6|-
TGTGCCAGCAGGAGGGTGGGGTCACCCCTCCACTTT
CASRRVGSPLHF
>-|TRBV6-5|TRBJ1-4|-
TGTGCCAGCAGTTACTCGGGGGGTGAAAAACTGTTTTTT
CASSYSGGEKLFF
>-|TRBV5-6|TRBJ2-2|-
TGTGCCAGCAGCCCAGGGCCCTCTTTGACCGGGGAGCTGTTTTTT
CASSPGPSLTGELFF
>once|TRBV9|TRBJ1-2|-
TGTGCCAGCAGCGTAATAGGCTACACCTTC
CASSVIGYTF
>-|TRBV30|TRBJ1-1|TRBD1
TGTGCTTGCCACCCGGGACAGAGCACTGAAGCTTTCTTT
CACHPGQSTEAFF
>-|TRBV19|TRBJ2-1|TRBD1
TGTGCCAGTAGTCCCCGGACAGGGAAGGGTCCCTACAATGAGCAGTTCTTC
CASSPRTGKGPYNEQFF
>-|TRBV5-1|TRBJ1-6|TRBD1
TGCGCCAGCAGCCGGACAGGGGATAATTCACCCCTCCACTTT
CASSRTGDNSPLHF
>-|TRBV24-1|TRBJ2-5|TRBD1
TGTGCCACCAGTGACCTGAGGGGGCCAGGCGAAGAGACCCAGTACTTC
CATSDLRGPGEETQYF
>-|TRBV18|TRBJ2-3|-
TGTGCCAGCTCACCAACAGGACTCCTTAGCACAGATACGCAGTATTTT
CASSPTGLLSTDTQYF
>once|TRBV28|TRBJ2-3|TRBD2
TGTGCCAGCAGTCGGACTAGCGGGGGGGTTGGTGCAGATACGCAGTATTTT
CASSRTSGGVGADTQYF
>-|TRBV7-3|TRBJ2-1|-
TGTGCCAGCAGCCCCACGTCCGCCGCGGTTTCCTACAATGAGCAGTTCTTC
CASSPTSAAVSYNEQFF
>-|TRBV12-3/TRBV12-4|TRBJ2-3|-
TGTGCCAGCAGACAGGTCACAGATACGCAGTATTTT
CASRQVTDTQYF
>-|TRBV5-1|TRBJ2-5|TRBD1
TGCGCCAGCAGCTTGGCGACTCCAGGACAGGGGTCTGAGACCCAGTACTTC
CASSLATPGQGSETQYF
>-|TRBV7-2|TRBJ1-6|-
TGTGCCAGCAGCTTTTACGGGACCAGTAATTCACCCCTCCACTTT
CASSFYGTSNSPLHF
>-|TRBV18|TRBJ2-1|TRBD2
TGTGCCAGCTCACCACCGGGACTAGCGTATCGCTCCTACAATGAGCAGTTCTTC
CASSPPGLAYRSYNEQFF
>few|TRBV30|TRBJ1-3|-
TGTGCCTGGAGCGCGGACTGGGGGACCATATATTTT
CAWSADWGTIYF
>-|TRBV2|TRBJ1-1|-
TGTGCCAGCAACCTAGCCCGGACCTCTTACACTGAAGCTTTCTTT
CASNLARTSYTEAFF
>-|TRBV14|TRBJ1-2|-
TGTGCCAGCAGCCAAGATGTGGTGGGGATTTATGGCTACACCTTC
CASSQDVVGIYGYTF
>once|TRBV18|TRBJ1-3|TRBD1
TGTGCCAGCTCACTTCGGACAGGGACTGGAAACACCATATATTTT
CASSLRTGTGNTIYF
>-|TRBV27|TRBJ2-5|-
TGTGCCAGCAGTTTCTACTACAACTCCAAAGAGACCCAGTACTTC
CASSFYYNSKETQYF
>-|TRBV30|TRBJ2-2|TRBD1
TGTGCCTGGAGCTCGGACAGGGTACTCACCGGGGAGCTGTTTTTT
CAWSSDRVLTGELFF
>-|TRBV27|TRBJ1-1|-
TGTGCCAGCAGTTCAGGCCACGCGAGAGAAGCTTTCTTT
CASSSGHAREAFF
>-|TRBV21-1|TRBJ1-1|-
TGTGCCAACAGAGGGGGGTTTCTCGAAATGAACACTGAAGCTTTCTTT
CANRGGFLEMNTEAFF
>-|TRBV24-1|TRBJ2-2|TRBD1
TGTGCCACCGGACAGGGAGACTACGCCGGGGAGCTGTTTTTT
CATGQGDYAGELFF
>few|TRBV9|TRBJ2-3|-
TGTGCCAGCAGCCCCGGACGGGGATCGGATACGCAGTATTTT
CASSPGRGSDTQYF
>few|TRBV6-1|TRBJ1-5|-
TGTGCCAGCAGTGAGACAGAGGGCAATCAGCCCCAGCATTTT
CASSETEGNQPQHF
>-|TRBV4-3|TRBJ2-5|TRBD2
TGCGCCAGCAGCCAAGATTCTAGGACTAGCGGGGAGACCCAGTACTTC
CASSQDSRTSGETQYF
>-|TRBV5-4|TRBJ2-2|-
TGTGCCAGCAGTCAAGAGCGGTCGTCCGGGGAGCTGTTTTTT
CASSQERSSGELFF
>-|TRBV10-2|TRBJ1-1|TRBD1
TGCGCCAGTGGCAGGGGGGGGGTTCGGACTGAAGCTTTCTTT
CASGRGGVRTEAFF
>-|TRBV2|TRBJ2-5|TRBD2
TGTGCCACCCGCAAATCGACTAGCGGGGAGGAGACCCAGTACTTC
CATRKSTSGEETQYF
>-|TRBV3-1/TRBV3-2|TRBJ1-2|-
TGTGCCAGCAGCCCCGGATATAGAGGGGGAGGCTACACCTTC
CASSPGYRGGGYTF